Below, one T cell receptor (beta chain) is given with its context. Its target is unknown. This CDR3 contains 13 residues. Germline CDR1 and CDR2: MNHEY and SVGAGI. Unmatched junction bases numbered 3, after V lost 5 bases and J lost 2 bases. This record comes from a study of shared clonotypes between healthy human individuals. Points from the study as a whole: Few donors restricted represented genetic and exposure-history diversity. Rarefaction showed sorted-subset sequencing was incomplete despite large depth. Clonotypes that were shared across a handful of donors made up roughly 5% of naive CD4 clonotypes.

Clones were read by immunoSEQ multiplex PCR, and TCRdb kept only the in-frame ones, dropping some. The data contain about 2 million clones, about 95% of them seen just once; the ten biggest clones take up about 0.13%. Splitting the CD4+ cells yielded a CD45RA+ naive subset and a CD45RA-negative memory subset. This chain uses TRBV6-5 with TRBJ2-7, with 7 bases identical to TRBD2. The sequenced sample was naive CD4+ T cells sorted from blood. Subset here: CD45RA+ positively selected. The sequence was obtained from a young man in good health. CDR3: CASSSGKPYEQYF. In nucleotides, the CDR3 is TGTGCCAGCAGTAGCGGGAAACCCTACGAGCAGTACTTC.